This TCR beta chain was sequenced for a study of T cells expressing NK-cell markers. Study-level results: Once again these clonotypes came out on top in the CD3+CD56-NKG2C+ fraction of four donors.

Researchers built TCR beta cDNA using 5'RACE template switching with UMIs. Following a re-call of the 5' RACE reads, TCRdb has one entry per CDR3 protein and lacks DNA. This specimen shows some 280,000 distinct CDR3 sequences; the ten leading clones hold about 0.4%. Details on this clonotype: The target antigen is unknown.

Germline V gene data show CDR1 as SGDLS and CDR2 as YYNGEE. This CDR3 contains 16 residues. V is TRBV9 and J is TRBJ2-1; checking the TCRdb D call of TRBD1 is not possible without DNA. Sample: blood T cells: a sorted CD56 or NKG2C T cell subset, CD4+ or CD8+ T cells, or bulk PBMC T cells (not recorded which). This clonotype was sampled from a man between 18 and 29 years old in good health. The CDR3 here is CASSVIGTPEGGEQFF.